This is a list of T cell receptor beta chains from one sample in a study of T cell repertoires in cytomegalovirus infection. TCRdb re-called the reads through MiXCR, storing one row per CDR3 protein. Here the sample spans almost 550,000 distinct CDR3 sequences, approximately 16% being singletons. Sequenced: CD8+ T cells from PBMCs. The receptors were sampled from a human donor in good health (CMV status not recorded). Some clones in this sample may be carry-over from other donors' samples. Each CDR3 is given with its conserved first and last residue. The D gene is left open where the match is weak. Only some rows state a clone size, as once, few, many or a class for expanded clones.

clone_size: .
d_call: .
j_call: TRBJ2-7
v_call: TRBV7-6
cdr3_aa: CASSQHLGSEQYF
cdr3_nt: TGTGCTAGCAGCCAGCACCTAGGAAGCGAGCAGTACTTC

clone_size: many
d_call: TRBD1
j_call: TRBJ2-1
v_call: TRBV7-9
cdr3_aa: CASSSNRGHNEQFF
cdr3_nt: TGTGCCAGCAGCTCGAACAGGGGACACAATGAGCAGTTCTTC

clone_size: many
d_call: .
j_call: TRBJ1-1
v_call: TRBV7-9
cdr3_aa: CASSLRDRDTEAFF
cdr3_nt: TGTGCCAGCAGCTTAAGGGACCGAGACACTGAAGCTTTCTTT

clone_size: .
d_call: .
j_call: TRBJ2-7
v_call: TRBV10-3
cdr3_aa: CAISEEGAVYEQYF
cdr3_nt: TGTGCCATCAGTGAGGAGGGTGCGGTGTACGAGCAGTACTTC

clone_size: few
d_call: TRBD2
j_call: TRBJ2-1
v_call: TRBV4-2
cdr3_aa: CASSQVGAGDNEQFF
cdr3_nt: TGTGCCAGCAGCCAGGTAGGGGCGGGAGACAATGAGCAGTTCTTC

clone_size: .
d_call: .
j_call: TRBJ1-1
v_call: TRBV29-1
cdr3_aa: CSVEKPFGPAQAFF
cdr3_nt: TGCAGCGTTGAAAAACCTTTCGGACCTGCCCAAGCTTTCTTT

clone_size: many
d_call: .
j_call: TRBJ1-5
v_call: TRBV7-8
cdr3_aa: CASSLHREGGNQPQHF
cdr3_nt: TGTGCCAGCAGCCTTCACAGGGAAGGAGGCAATCAGCCCCAGCATTTT

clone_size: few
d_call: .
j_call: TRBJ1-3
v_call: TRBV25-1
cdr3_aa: CASRAPTLGNTIYF
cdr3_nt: TGTGCCAGCAGGGCCCCGACCCTAGGAAACACCATATATTTT

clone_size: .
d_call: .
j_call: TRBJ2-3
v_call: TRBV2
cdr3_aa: CASSEWTSGSSTDTQYF
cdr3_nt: TGTGCCAGCAGTGAATGGACCAGCGGCTCTAGCACAGATACGCAGTATTTT

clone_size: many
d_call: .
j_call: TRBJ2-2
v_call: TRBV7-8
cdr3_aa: CASSLVVQGSTGELFF
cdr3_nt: TGTGCCAGCAGCTTAGTCGTGCAGGGTTCCACCGGGGAGCTGTTTTTT

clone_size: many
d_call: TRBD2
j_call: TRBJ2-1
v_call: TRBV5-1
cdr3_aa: CASIPTSSSYNEQFF
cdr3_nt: TGCGCCAGCATCCCGACTAGCAGCTCCTACAATGAGCAGTTCTTC

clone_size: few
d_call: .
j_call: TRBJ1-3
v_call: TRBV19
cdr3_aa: CASSIGPNSGNTIYF
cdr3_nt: TGTGCCAGTAGTATTGGCCCGAACTCTGGAAACACCATATATTTT

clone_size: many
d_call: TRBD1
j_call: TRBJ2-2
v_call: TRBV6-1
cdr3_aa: CASRPGTANTGELFF
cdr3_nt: TGTGCCAGCAGACCCGGGACAGCGAACACCGGGGAGCTGTTTTTT

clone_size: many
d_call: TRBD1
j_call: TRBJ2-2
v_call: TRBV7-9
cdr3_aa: CASSSNSGTGNTGELFF
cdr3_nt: TGTGCCAGCAGCTCGAATTCCGGGACAGGGAACACCGGGGAGCTGTTTTTT

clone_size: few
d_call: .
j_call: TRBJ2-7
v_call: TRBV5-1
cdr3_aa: CASSLSQGGYEQYF
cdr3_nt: TGCGCCAGCAGCTTGAGCCAGGGTGGGTACGAGCAGTACTTC

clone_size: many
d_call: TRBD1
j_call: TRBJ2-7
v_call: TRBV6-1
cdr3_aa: CASTETGGPTYEQYF
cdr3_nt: TGTGCCAGCACTGAAACAGGGGGCCCTACCTACGAGCAGTACTTC

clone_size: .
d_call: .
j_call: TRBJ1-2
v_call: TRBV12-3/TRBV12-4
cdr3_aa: CASSSPLGDGYTF
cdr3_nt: TGTGCCAGCAGTTCCCCCCTGGGGGATGGCTACACCTTC

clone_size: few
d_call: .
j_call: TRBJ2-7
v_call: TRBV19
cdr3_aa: CASSIVYGSGNEQYF
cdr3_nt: TGTGCCAGTAGTATAGTTTACGGGAGTGGGAACGAGCAGTACTTC

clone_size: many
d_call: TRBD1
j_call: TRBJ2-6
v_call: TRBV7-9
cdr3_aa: CASSLRGTGVVQWAISGANVLTF
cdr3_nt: TGTGCCAGCAGCTTAAGGGGGACAGGGGTAGTTCAGTGGGCGATCTCTGGGGCCAACGTCCTGACTTTC

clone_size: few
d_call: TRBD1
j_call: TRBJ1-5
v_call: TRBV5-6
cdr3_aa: CASSLAKGGWQPQHF
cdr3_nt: TGTGCCAGCAGCTTGGCCAAAGGGGGCTGGCAGCCCCAGCATTTT

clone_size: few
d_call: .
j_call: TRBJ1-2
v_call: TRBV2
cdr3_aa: CASYGYTF
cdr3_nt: TGTGCCAGCTATGGCTACACCTTC